This T cell receptor (beta chain) stems from a study of cytomegalovirus exposure and HLA in healthy donors (TCRdb year 2017). Regarding the complete study: An earlier analysis of more than 550 of the donors reported approximately 280 Gb of sequence data and approximately 120 million unique TCR beta sequences obtained from around 190 million T cells. Along with the approximately 620-subject first cohort, a separate validation cohort of more than 90 different subjects was used. Among the roughly 390 genotyped donors, roughly 80% belonged to the genetic ancestry cluster associated with self-reported Caucasian donors. HLA typing included class I and class II loci at four-digit resolution. In the later analysis, no new phenotypic data were used to find candidate immune exposures; instead, reliance was placed on TCR beta sequences and their occurrence across donors. The number of typed donors differed by locus: about 620-630 for A, B, C, DRB1 and DQB1; some 500 for DQA1; approximately 610 for DPA1; and roughly 490 for DPB1. The study profiled the T cell repertoires of under 850 subjects by immunosequencing and related them to cytomegalovirus serostatus. Because of strong linkage in the cohort, roughly five DR-DQ haplotypes were treated as single units for association and clustering. A later analysis re-analyzed previously published TCR beta repertoires from 600 to 850 donors and added high-resolution HLA genotyping to study TCR occurrence patterns. High-throughput TCR immunosequencing, statistical association of individual TCRs with disease status, and machine learning were combined to predict cytomegalovirus infection status. Every repertoire in the discovery cohort had been generated on one and the same sequencing platform. About 300 gigabases of sequencing data and tens of millions of unique TCR sequences were included in an early release covering around 650 HLA-typed donors. To decide whether each TCR beta V gene segment behaved as functional or pseudogenic, an earlier analysis of fewer than 750 of the donors relied on high-throughput TCR beta sequencing. Alongside the repertoire data, information on donor age, sex, ethnicity and CMV serostatus was compiled. Across around 400 genotyped donors of the cohort, an average of about 250,000 unique TCR beta nucleotide sequences per donor were sequenced, and 15% to 20% of those sequences were non-productive. Genome-wide SNP genotypes for about 55% of the roughly 670 donors were used in a later genetic analysis, which treated that subset as a discovery cohort. The study was designed to test whether signatures of past pathogen exposure could be identified by cataloging public T cell receptors. Study-level results and caveats: In this cohort, only TCR beta chains were sequenced, and detectable features were limited by the absence of alpha or paired-chain data. When HLA alleles, especially DR and DQ, strongly co-occurred, attributing TCR associations to individual alleles was difficult. A further reported finding was that TCR beta sequences accurately predicted the HLA-A and HLA-B alleles for most subjects in the first cohort. A group of highly shared sequence variants was considered likely to be a technical artifact of the sequencing pipeline. A later analysis found that TCR association rates varied across HLA loci, with DRB1 alleles showing the most associated TCRs and HLA-C alleles the fewest. An earlier analysis of around 500 of the donors showed that most TCR beta V segments appeared in productive rearrangements either about 87% or about 30% of the time, which broadly matched IMGT annotations. Because HLA typing was unavailable for some donors at each locus, only the typed subset was used in association tests. Immune exposure information for the cohort was limited to CMV serostatus. A later analysis associated 15,000 to 20,000 TCR beta sequences with specific HLA alleles at a false discovery rate of 0.05. According to the authors, the approach could potentially be generalized to other disease states and immunological phenotypes. A later analysis reported that several top co-occurrence clusters appeared linked to parvovirus B19, influenza, CMV and Epstein-Barr virus. In the study, some 160 TCR beta chains were listed as associated with cytomegalovirus. Sequencing depth was assumed to be roughly uniform across donors in the presence/absence analyses, though that assumption may not hold. Correlated functional status among segregating V segments might be attributable to linkage disequilibrium, but an unknown experimental factor could not be ruled out. A later genetic analysis associated a missense DCLRE1C variant with V-gene and J-gene trimming of TCR beta chains, and an independent cohort replicated the association. In both the original and validation cohorts, the classifier was reported to diagnose cytomegalovirus status with high specificity and sensitivity. A later analysis found that HLA-associated TCR beta chains were more clonally expanded and had lower generation probabilities than equally common non-associated chains. Some IMGT-functional V segments, including TRBV6-2 and TRBV6-3, could not be distinguished by the 87-base-pair reads and were therefore excluded. While some public TCRs were present in many individuals, most TCR sequences turned up only very rarely across donors. A later genetic analysis reported fewer N-insertions in productive TCRs among donors in an Asian-associated ancestry cluster than the approximately 670-donor mean. The earlier analysis of fewer than 750 of the donors excluded approximately 15 rarely observed V segments, including chromosome 9 orphons, because counts were too low. A few of the identified cytomegalovirus-associated TCR beta chains were confirmed in vitro to be specific for cytomegalovirus antigens. A later analysis found that most CMV-associated TCR beta chains appeared HLA-restricted, with HLA associations seemingly driven largely by CMV exposure.

The library was built by means of the immunoSEQ multiplex PCR assay. A mixture of 60 forward primers for TCR Vbeta segments and 13 reverse primers for TCR Jbeta segments was used in the multiplex PCR. A multiplex PCR assay on genomic DNA amplified the CDR3 region of rearranged TCR beta genes. The Illumina HiSeq System was used to sequence the amplified TCR beta libraries as 87-base-pair reads. The original methods were these. In a later analysis, tens of millions of unique TCR beta chains were counted across the 690 or so repertoires, and approximately 11 million of these chains were shared by at least two donors. Raw reads were error-corrected and collapsed into unique sequences by a nearest-neighbor algorithm in which closely related sequences were merged to remove PCR and sequencing errors. Alignment of CDR3 sequences to IMGT reference sequences was used to assign V, D and J gene segments. Each retained sequence needed at least a six-nucleotide match to both a V gene segment and a J gene segment. Rearrangements were called productive when the CDR3 lacked stop codons and stayed in frame with V and J; all others were non-productive. Following IMGT convention, CDR3 was defined as the stretch from the second conserved V-encoded cysteine up to the conserved J-encoded phenylalanine. In an earlier analysis of approximately 590 of the donors, sequences lacking an unambiguous match to a single V gene segment were excluded. In an earlier analysis of approximately 500 of the donors, a V segment was called functional when productive rearrangements were above 56.7%, and segregating when the standard deviation between donors exceeded 5%. A statistical classification framework was built for diagnosing cytomegalovirus status from the catalog of TCR beta chain sequences. A later analysis assigned V and J genes by comparing TCR nucleotide sequences with IMGT/GENE-DB human TR gene sequences. In a later analysis, CDR3 sequences and most-parsimonious VDJ recombination scenarios were assigned using the TCRdist pipeline. In a later analysis, each TCR beta chain was defined by its CDR3 amino acid sequence together with its V-gene family, and reads without a unique V-gene family were excluded. A later analysis removed 500 to 600 highly shared, low-generation-probability nucleotide sequences to deal with suspected cross-contamination and a sequencing artifact. In a later analysis, a clonal expansion index was calculated for each public chain from normalized within-repertoire ranks of inferred template counts. A later analysis computed generation probabilities with a VDJ recombination model fitted to out-of-frame rearrangements, and checked the results against IGoR. In a later analysis, TCR-TCR, TCR-HLA and TCR-CMV co-occurrence was scored with hypergeometric tests, and a repertoire-size bias correction was applied to TCR pairs. A later analysis estimated false discovery rates by permuting HLA or CMV assignments 20 times. A later analysis grouped co-occurring TCRs with DBSCAN, adding TCRdist sequence similarity when clustering within HLA-allele-positive subsets. Co-occurrence clustering excluded repertoires with fewer than 30,000 or more than 120,000 public chains, plus five with anomalous nucleotide sharing. Sourced from immuneACCESS, this table was stored by TCRdb with only in-frame sequences that have V and J called. A share of the clones is absent; for the studies checked, an unresolved V gene accounts for under half, and the remainder has no known explanation. That table gives V, J and clone size, and the DNA gave D and trimming. The sample table records over 80,000 clones; approximately 72% of these occur just once. Roughly 13% of the sample is in the top ten clones.

CDR1 and CDR2 (LNHDA, SQIVND) derive from the germline V gene (reference sequence). The germline ends are 9 bases apart after V is trimmed by 7 bases and J by 0 bases. The CDR3 numbers 14 residues from cysteine through phenylalanine. Only CDR3 DNA remains: 42 bases, in frame from the first base. The cohort comprised 666 healthy bone marrow donors. At the time of sampling, all cohort members were nominally healthy, though unrecorded immune exposures were likely present. The donor was CMV seropositive and belonged to the group of about 290 seropositive cohort members. A peripheral blood sample was provided by each donor, and peripheral blood mononuclear cells were used for TCR beta sequencing. Genomic DNA was extracted from the blood cell samples with the Qiagen DNeasy Blood Extraction Kit. Note on this clone: Its antigen specificity is not known. No much larger clone is present one base from it, and per-base qualities are unavailable.

The sequence came from a woman in her 70s in good health and CMV-seropositive. Rearrangement joined TRBV19 to TRBJ1-4; the D gene is possibly TRBD1, with 6 bases matching. The sample taken for sequencing was PBMCs. The CDR3: CASNRASTNEKLFF. The DNA sequence follows: TGTGCCAGTAACAGGGCCTCAACTAATGAAAAACTGTTTTTT.